This T cell receptor beta chain was found in a study of beta chain features in type 1 diabetes. Study observations and caveats: Diminished insertions and augmented deletions at VDJ junctions characterized type 1 diabetes patients. It was not settled here whether HLA type affects TCRB rearrangement. Researchers report that Type 1 diabetes patients had moderately but significantly shorter TCRB CDR3s across all four CD4+ subsets.

A note on this clone: What it binds is not known.

The entirety of the isolated RNA underwent reverse transcription, so expressed TCRB transcripts were sequenced. TCRdb's copy holds only in-frame clones and misses some; the assay was immunoSEQ multiplex PCR. The sample lists fewer than 110,000 clones, approximately 30% occurring once. CDR3 length equals 15 residues. With 5 bases clipped from V and 3 bases from J, the junction kept 7 bases outside the gene matches. Germline-derived CDR1 and CDR2 are PRHDT and FYEKMQ (reference sequence). The TCR comes from a woman in her late teens or twenties with type 1 diabetes. What was sequenced was central memory CD4+ T cells from blood. This chain links TRBV13 with TRBJ1-3; 7 bases map to TRBD1. CDR3 loop: CASSAGTANGNTIYF. The CDR3 bases are TGTGCCAGCAGCGCGGGGACAGCGAATGGAAACACCATATATTTT.